This T cell receptor (beta chain) comes out of a study of neurological immune-mediated disorders. Findings and limits, study-wide: Multiple sclerosis was found to have the least TCR clonal expansion, below healthy controls, and HTLV-1-associated myelopathy the most.

This clonotype has at least ten counts. What it binds is not known. Indicated time point: technical triplicate 3. For the unsorted libraries, 2 million PBMCs stored at -80 C served as input. The CDR3 sequence is 15 residues long. Germline values: CDR1 SGHRS, CDR2 YFSETQ. Trimming removed 6 bases from V and 3 bases from J; junction bases left unmatched: 8. TCRdb reprocessed the 5' RACE reads with MiXCR, giving one entry per CDR3 protein. This sample has about 44,000 distinct CDR3 sequences, with about 22% found just once. The gene calls are TRBV5-1 and TRBJ1-3; 8 nucleotides align to TRBD1. This receptor was obtained from a man aged 55 to 70 with HTLV-1-associated myelopathy (HAM/TSP). The sample consisted of PBMCs. The chain's CDR3 is CASTESGGGGNTIYF. CDR3 DNA sequence: TGCGCCAGCACCGAGTCAGGGGGCGGTGGAAACACCATATATTTT.